Presented here are 26 T cell receptor beta chains from one specimen sequenced in a study of blood T cells in healthy people across ages. Together with a sample-barcoded 5' primer, a J-beta primer mix was included in a second PCR lasting about 6 to 11 cycles. Using its own MiXCR run on the 5' RACE reads, TCRdb lists one record per CDR3 protein. Seen here are around 850,000 distinct CDR3 sequences, about 37% observed once, and the top ten hold 10% to 15%. Material: blood. These receptor sequences come from a man aged 18 to 30 in good health.

This chain connects TRBV4-1 to TRBJ1-5, with 7 nucleotides matching TRBD1. CDR3 length equals 16 residues. V lost 4 bases and J lost 5; bases outside the gene matches: 11. Germline V gives CDR1 MGHRA, CDR2 YSYEKL. The CDR3 bases are TGCGCCAGCAGCCCCCGTACAGGGGCTCCGGATCAGCCCCAGCATTTT. Translating it yields CASSPRTGAPDQPQHF.

Regarding this clonotype: This may come from a read error, since a much larger clone is one base off. The chain has TRBV12-3 or TRBV12-4 and TRBJ2-3, with D perhaps matching TRBD1 (7 bases). V shed 6 bases and J shed 1 base, with 17 bases lying between them. The CDR3 is 16 amino acids. This chain's CDR3 is CASRTNRGGGTDTQYF. The DNA of the CDR3 is TGTGCCAGCAGAACGAACAGGGGCGGGGGCACAGATACGCAGTATTTT.

This chain links TRBV20-1 with TRBJ2-4; no firm D call. The J call may be in error: the DNA end matches TRBJ2-5 better. Germline V gives CDR1 DFQATT, CDR2 SNEGSKA (reference sequence). The CDR3 has 14 residues. CDR3 protein: CSARDSPSVETQYF. CDR3 DNA sequence: TGCAGTGCTAGAGACTCACCCTCGGTGGAGACCCAGTACTTC.

This chain joins TRBV7-8 and TRBJ1-4; a possible D gene is TRBD1 (6 bases). CDR3 length: 15 residues. With 4 bases removed from V and 0 bases from J, the gap between germline ends came to 9 bases. From germline, CDR1 is SGHVS and CDR2 FQNEAQ. CDR3 loop: CASSSAGATNEKLFF. CDR3 bases: TGTGCCAGCAGCTCAGCAGGGGCAACTAATGAAAAACTGTTTTTT.

A few counts support this clonotype. Germline and junction disagree at one end, which may indicate a read error. The rearrangement links TRBV5-1 to TRBJ2-3; D is ambiguous. The germline V gene encodes CDR1 SGHRS and CDR2 YFSETQ. The CDR3 spans 14 residues. This CDR3 reads CAGSFRLGTDTQYF. DNA of the CDR3: TGCGCCGGCAGCTTCCGTCTTGGCACAGATACGCAGTATTTT.

The rearrangement links TRBV9 to TRBJ2-1; a weak D match, TRBD1 (6 bases). Per the germline V gene, CDR1 is SGDLS and CDR2 is YYNGEE. The CDR3 length is 15 residues. Trimming took off 3 bases at V and 7 bases at J, with 17 bases between the two ends. The CDR3 protein is CASSDKGESGNEQFF. CDR3 DNA sequence: TGTGCCAGCAGCGACAAGGGGGAATCAGGAAATGAGCAGTTCTTC.

This clonotype occurred once. The chain couples TRBV29-1 to TRBJ2-7; 7 nucleotides match TRBD1. J lost 7 bases, V lost 6 bases, and 21 bases had no gene match. From germline, CDR1 is SQVTM and CDR2 ANQGSEA. CDR3 size: 16 residues. The CDR3 DNA follows: TGCAGCGTACGGCCCTCACAGGGGATCTACTACAATGAGCAGTACTTC. It yields the protein CSVRPSQGIYYNEQYF.

This clonotype has just a few counts. As DNA, the CDR3 is TGCGCCAGCAGCCGTCACCCGGGACAGGGGAACAATGAGCAGTTCTTC. This translates into CASSRHPGQGNNEQFF. The chain carries TRBV5-1 and TRBJ2-1; 10 nucleotides align to TRBD1. Per germline, CDR1 SGHRS and CDR2 YFSETQ. Unmatched junction bases numbered 9, after V lost 4 bases and J lost 5 bases. CDR3 size: 16 residues.

V usage is TRBV9 and J usage is TRBJ1-2; D is possibly TRBD1 (5 bases). This CDR3 region has 13 residues. The ends were cut back, 5 bases at V and 5 bases at J, with 13 bases in the middle. Per the germline V gene, CDR1 is SGDLS and CDR2 is YYNGEE. The CDR3 region has the DNA TGTGCCAGCAGAGTGACAGACAATTATGGCTACACCTTC. It is translated as CASRVTDNYGYTF.

This clonotype was seen repeatedly, ten times or more. The chain couples TRBV5-1 to TRBJ2-7; D unclear. The CDR3 runs to 13 residues. Germline CDR1 reads SGHRS; CDR2 reads YFSETQ. The V end was cut by 0 bases, the J end by 8 bases, with 12 bases between. CDR3 sequence (DNA): TGCGCCAGCAGCTTGGGTGGCTCCCCCCAGCAGTACTTC. The encoded protein is CASSLGGSPQQYF.

In this sample, this clonotype turned up a few times. The genes are TRBV20-1 and TRBJ1-5; a possible D gene is TRBD1 (5 bases). Germline CDR1 is DFQATT and CDR2 is SNEGSKA (reference sequence). CDR3 size: 13 residues. Trimming cost V 3 bases and J 4 bases, with 10 bases left between them. This CDR3 reads CSARWGPNQPQHF. The CDR3 bases are TGCAGTGCTAGGTGGGGACCGAATCAGCCCCAGCATTTT.

The rearrangement uses TRBV3-1 and TRBJ1-1, with 9 bases identical to TRBD1. Losses at the gene ends were 4 bases for V and 6 bases for J; bases not matched to a gene: 6. The CDR3 is 14 amino acids. Looked up from germline, CDR1 is LGHDT and CDR2 is YNNKEL (reference sequence). CDR3 protein: CASSRGTGRSEAFF. The CDR3 DNA reads TGTGCCAGCAGCCGGGGGACAGGGAGGTCTGAAGCTTTCTTT.

This clonotype has more than one count but fewer than ten. The chain has TRBV3-1 and TRBJ1-4; a weak D match, TRBD1 (5 bases). CDR3 length: 15 residues. Trimming cost V 4 bases and J 8 bases, with 17 bases left between them. The germline CDR1 and CDR2 sequences are LGHDT and YNNKEL (reference sequence). The CDR3 DNA sequence: TGTGCCAGCAGCCCCCTCTCGGGACGTAGGGAAAAACTGTTTTTT. It codes for CASSPLSGRREKLFF.

The chain recombines TRBV7-2 with TRBJ2-1, with 9 bases lining up with TRBD1. V lost 6 bases to trimming and J lost 4 bases; unmatched junction nucleotides: 10. Germline CDR1 is SGHTA and CDR2 is FQGNSA. The CDR3 totals 16 residues. The CDR3 loop reads CASSRTAGTGYNEQFF. In nucleotides, the CDR3 is TGTGCCAGCAGTCGAACTGCCGGGACAGGGTACAATGAGCAGTTCTTC.

The chain recombines TRBV28 with TRBJ2-6; D tentatively reads TRBD1 or TRBD2 (5 bases each). CDR3 length equals 13 residues. In germline, CDR1 is MDHEN, CDR2 SYDVKM. The V end lost 11 bases, the J end lost 6 bases, and 14 bases lay between the germline ends. For the CDR3, the DNA is TGTGCCTCCACCGGGGCTGAGGCCAACGTCCTGACTTTC. Amino acid sequence: CASTGAEANVLTF.

This clonotype was detected many times. V and J are TRBV12-3 or TRBV12-4 and TRBJ2-1, with TRBD2 as a possible D gene (6 bases). V was trimmed by 4 bases and J by 0 bases, leaving 7 bases between them. The CDR3 has 14 residues. The CDR3 protein is CASSSGGSYNEQFF. The CDR3 DNA reads TGTGCCAGCAGTTCCGGGGGCTCCTACAATGAGCAGTTCTTC.

This clonotype came up many times. The gene calls are TRBV7-6 and TRBJ2-3; D call uncertain. The CDR3 spans 14 residues. The germline CDR1 and CDR2 sequences are SGHVS and FNYEAQ. Trimming took off 5 bases at V and 4 bases at J, with 13 bases between the two ends. The CDR3: CASSGVNRADTQYF. The CDR3 DNA is TGTGCCAGCAGCGGCGTGAACAGAGCAGATACGCAGTATTTT.

V usage is TRBV4-2 and J usage is TRBJ2-1, with D hard to call. This CDR3 is 15 amino acids long. With 0 bases removed from V and 0 bases from J, the gap between germline ends came to 6 bases. CDR1 LGHNA and CDR2 YNFKEQ come from the germline V gene. As DNA, the CDR3 is TGTGCCAGCAGCCAAGAACGGTTCTCCTACAATGAGCAGTTCTTC. It yields the protein CASSQERFSYNEQFF.

This clonotype was detected once. This chain uses TRBV20-1 with TRBJ2-2; a possible D gene is TRBD2 (5 bases). The germline gives CDR1 DFQATT, CDR2 SNEGSKA (reference sequence). This CDR3 has 14 amino acids. The V end lost 0 bases, the J end lost 6 bases, and 11 bases lay between the germline ends. The CDR3 sequence is CSARDTGDAGELFF. The CDR3 bases are TGCAGTGCTAGAGATACCGGGGATGCCGGGGAGCTGTTTTTT.

This clonotype was recorded only once. The V call is TRBV29-1, the J call TRBJ1-2; unclear D gene. Trimming removed 1 base from V and 1 base from J, with 22 bases in between. The CDR3 loop spans 18 amino acids. Germline assignment: CDR1 SQVTM and CDR2 ANQGSEA. CDR3 nucleotides: TGCAGCGTTGAAGTCTTCGGAGACGGACGCACTTTTAACTATGGCTACACCTTC. Amino acids: CSVEVFGDGRTFNYGYTF.

The chain joins TRBV20-1 to TRBJ2-3; a possible D gene is TRBD1 (6 bases). This CDR3 is 13 amino acids long. V lost 6 bases and J 6 bases, leaving 16 bases between the germline ends. Germline CDR1 reads DFQATT; CDR2 reads SNEGSKA (reference sequence). CDR3 DNA: TGCAGTGCCCAGGGGCCGGATCGGGATACGCAGTATTTT. Its protein product is CSAQGPDRDTQYF.

This clonotype was detected ten times or more. V usage is TRBV18 and J usage is TRBJ1-2; D is unresolved. Germline CDR1 and CDR2: KGHSH and LQKENI. Trimming took 2 bases from V and 5 from J, leaving 15 bases between them. The CDR3 covers 15 residues. CDR3: CASSPEAESVYGYTF. CDR3 bases: TGTGCCAGCTCACCAGAGGCGGAGTCCGTATATGGCTACACCTTC.

This clonotype was picked up many times. This CDR3 reads CASSLAYELSYNEQFF. The DNA of the CDR3 is TGCGCCAGCAGCTTGGCGTATGAGCTCTCCTACAATGAGCAGTTCTTC. V gene TRBV5-1 combines with J gene TRBJ2-1; D is uncertain. Germline-derived CDR1 and CDR2 are SGHRS and YFSETQ. Trimming took 0 bases from V and 0 from J, leaving 10 bases between them. The CDR3 covers 16 residues.

The chain combines TRBV20-1 with TRBJ2-3; TRBD2 might be the D (6 bases). The CDR3 loop spans 15 amino acids. V gave up 1 base and J gave up 2 bases, with 13 bases separating them. The germline CDR1 and CDR2 sequences are DFQATT and SNEGSKA (reference sequence). The CDR3 region is CSARAPSGPTDTQYF. CDR3 nucleotide sequence: TGCAGTGCTAGAGCCCCAAGCGGGCCCACAGATACGCAGTATTTT.

Concerning this clonotype itself: This may stem from a read error, because a much larger clone lies one nucleotide away. CDR3 protein: CASSPGTAGNEQFF. In nucleotides, the CDR3 is TGTGCCAGCAGCCCTGGGACTGCGGGTAATGAGCAGTTCTTC. The J gene is TRBJ2-1, the V gene TRBV5-5, with D possibly being TRBD2 (6 bases). Germline CDR1 reads SGHKS; CDR2 reads YYEKEE (reference sequence). The CDR3 contains 14 residues. The V gene lost 4 bases and the J gene lost 7 bases, with 15 bases spanning the gap.

This clonotype was seen only a few times. The V call is TRBV10-3, the J call TRBJ1-4; weak D call: TRBD1 (5 bases). CDR3 length: 19 amino acids. V shed 2 bases and J shed 5 bases, with 24 bases lying between them. Germline CDR1 and CDR2: ENHRY and SYGVKD. As DNA, the CDR3 is TGTGCCATCAGTGAGCCGTTCCCGGGACCCAGGGTGGAAAATGAAAAACTGTTTTTT. Its protein is CAISEPFPGPRVENEKLFF.